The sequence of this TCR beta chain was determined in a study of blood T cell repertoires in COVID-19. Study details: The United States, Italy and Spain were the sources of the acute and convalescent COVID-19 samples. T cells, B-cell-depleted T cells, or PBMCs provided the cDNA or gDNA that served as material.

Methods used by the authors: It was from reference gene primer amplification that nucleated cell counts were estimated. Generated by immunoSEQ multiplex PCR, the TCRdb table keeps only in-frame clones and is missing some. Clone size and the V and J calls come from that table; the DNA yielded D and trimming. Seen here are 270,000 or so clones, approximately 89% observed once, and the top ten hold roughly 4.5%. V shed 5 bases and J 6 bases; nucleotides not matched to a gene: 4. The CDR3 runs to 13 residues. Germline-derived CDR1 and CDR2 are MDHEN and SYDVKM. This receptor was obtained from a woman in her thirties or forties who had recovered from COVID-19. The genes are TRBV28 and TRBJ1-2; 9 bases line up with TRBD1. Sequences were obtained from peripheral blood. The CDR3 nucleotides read TGTGCCAGCAGTCGGGACAGGGTCAATGGCTACACCTTC. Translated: CASSRDRVNGYTF.